The 2 T cell receptor beta chains in this list originate from one sample, sequenced in a study of blood T cell repertoires in COVID-19. TCRdb keeps only in-frame clones here, not all; method: immunoSEQ multiplex PCR. The table has just over 350,000 clones, approximately 86% seen once. Material for sequencing was peripheral blood. The receptor set was obtained from a woman aged 55 to 70 with COVID-19, enrolled during active disease.

The sample holds one count of this clone. This chain connects TRBV19 to TRBJ2-1, with 9 bases identical to TRBD1. The CDR3 has 15 residues. Looked up from germline, CDR1 is LNHDA and CDR2 is SQIVND (reference sequence). The V segment lost 3 bases and the J segment 7 bases; nucleotides outside the gene matches: 7. Here the CDR3 reads CASSIVQGAPNEQFF. In DNA form, the CDR3 reads TGTGCCAGTAGTATTGTACAGGGGGCCCCAAATGAGCAGTTCTTC.

Note on this clone: Since the CDR3 does not end with the conserved phenylalanine or tryptophan, this likely comes from a read error. No DNA is shown, since the ends of the CDR3 on it are uncertain; the CDR3 is the one TCRdb lists. The J gene is TRBJ1-2, the V gene TRBV5-3. Being an ORF, TRBV5-3 has a function that is uncertain. With termini counted, the CDR3 has 8 amino acids. The chain's CDR3 is CARSRGAL.